This entry is about one T cell receptor beta chain. The sample is drawn from a study of a mutant IDH1 vaccine in newly diagnosed glioma. Time point denoted: baseline, week 1 (first vaccination visit). Treatment meaning: pre-vaccination baseline after standard-of-care therapy. Libraries were prepared by immunoSEQ multiplex PCR; TCRdb keeps only in-frame clonotypes and omits some of them. The data contain approximately 92,000 clones, around four fifths of them singletons. The CDR3 covers 15 residues. Germline values: CDR1 SGHKS, CDR2 YYEKEE (reference sequence). Trimming removed 1 base at V and 0 bases at J, with 8 bases between.

The rearrangement links TRBV5-5 to TRBJ1-5; tentative D call: TRBD1 (6 bases). This TCR derives from a man aged 35 to 55 with glioma. This material consisted of PBMCs, taken from a glioma patient treated with radiotherapy, temozolomide or both. CDR3 sequence: CASSLLGHSNQPQHF. The CDR3 DNA reads as TGTGCCAGCAGCTTGCTGGGACATAGCAATCAGCCCCAGCATTTT.